This T cell receptor (beta chain) originates from a study of identical twins. Overall study findings and caveats: Beta clonotypes that were abundant in cord blood contained fewer insertions, a pattern absent from memory repertoires. Models, which agreed with sharing between unrelated individuals, nonetheless underestimated the out-of-frame TCR alpha sharing seen in monozygotic twins.

Each CDR3 protein is one row after TCRdb ran MiXCR on the 5' RACE reads. The sample holds hundreds of thousands of distinct CDR3 sequences, less than 25% seen once. This clonotype was recorded a few times. No antigen is known for it. V was pared by 5 bases and J by 2 bases, with 14 bases between. This CDR3 contains 15 residues. The sample was also linked to a second study, of T cells expressing NK-cell markers.

This TCR came from a woman younger than 35 in good health. Sample: PBMCs. The V gene is TRBV12-3 or TRBV12-4, the J gene TRBJ2-3; TRBD2 is a possible D gene (6 bases). In nucleotides, the CDR3 is TGTGCCAGCAGTCCCTGGGGGGAATACACAGATACGCAGTATTTT. Its translation is CASSPWGEYTDTQYF.